A selection of T cell receptor beta chains follows, all from one sample in a study of cytomegalovirus exposure and HLA in healthy donors. The data were produced by immunoSEQ multiplex PCR, yet TCRdb's version contains in-frame clones alone and is incomplete. This sample has about 150,000 clones; 70% to 90% occur once, and the top ten carry roughly 1.9%. Sequencing input: PBMCs. The receptors stem from a woman in her late teens or twenties in good health and CMV-seronegative. Each CDR3 is given with its conserved first and last residue. D genes are given only for firm matches. Size tells how often a clone was seen (once, few, many) or the class of an expanded clone, and some rows leave it out.

d_gene: -; abundance: -; v_gene: TRBV18; j_gene: TRBJ1-3; CDR3aa: CAGSPPRDITIYF; CDR3nt: TGTGCCGGCTCACCACCAAGGGACATCACCATATATTTT
d_gene: TRBD2; abundance: -; v_gene: TRBV28; j_gene: TRBJ2-1; CDR3aa: CASRPPSGSLYNEQFF; CDR3nt: TGTGCCAGCAGACCCCCTAGCGGGAGTTTATACAATGAGCAGTTCTTC
d_gene: TRBD2; abundance: -; v_gene: TRBV5-1; j_gene: TRBJ2-3; CDR3aa: CASSSAGLARFSSTDTQYF; CDR3nt: TGCGCCAGCAGCTCCGCCGGACTAGCGCGTTTCTCTAGCACAGATACGCAGTATTTT
d_gene: TRBD2; abundance: once; v_gene: TRBV2; j_gene: TRBJ2-7; CDR3aa: CASSASGTTYEQYF; CDR3nt: TGTGCCAGCAGTGCTAGCGGAACCACCTACGAGCAGTACTTC
d_gene: TRBD1; abundance: few; v_gene: TRBV7-9; j_gene: TRBJ2-7; CDR3aa: CASSLGDRGSYEQYF; CDR3nt: TGTGCCAGCAGCTTAGGGGACAGGGGTTCCTACGAGCAGTACTTC
d_gene: -; abundance: few; v_gene: TRBV6-6; j_gene: TRBJ1-1; CDR3aa: CASSYSTELPFF; CDR3nt: TGTGCCAGCAGTTACTCGACAGAACTTCCTTTCTTT
d_gene: -; abundance: -; v_gene: TRBV5-4; j_gene: TRBJ2-5; CDR3aa: CASSLGSNREETQYF; CDR3nt: TGTGCCAGCAGCTTGGGATCTAACAGGGAAGAGACCCAGTACTTC
d_gene: TRBD2; abundance: -; v_gene: TRBV4-1; j_gene: TRBJ2-1; CDR3aa: CASSQGGLPGGNEQFF; CDR3nt: TGCGCCAGCAGCCAAGGGGGTCTCCCGGGGGGGAATGAACAGTTCTTC
d_gene: TRBD1; abundance: -; v_gene: TRBV19; j_gene: TRBJ1-1; CDR3aa: CASSAHRGKAFF; CDR3nt: TGTGCCAGTAGTGCCCACAGGGGGAAAGCTTTCTTT
d_gene: TRBD1; abundance: -; v_gene: TRBV7-3; j_gene: TRBJ2-2; CDR3aa: CASSSRQGNTGELFF; CDR3nt: TGTGCCAGCAGCTCCCGACAGGGAAACACCGGGGAGCTGTTTTTT
d_gene: -; abundance: -; v_gene: TRBV18; j_gene: TRBJ2-1; CDR3aa: CASSPLSASHEQFF; CDR3nt: TGTGCCAGCTCACCCCTATCGGCTAGCCATGAGCAGTTCTTC
d_gene: -; abundance: -; v_gene: TRBV19; j_gene: TRBJ1-1; CDR3aa: CASSYRVGDTEAFF; CDR3nt: TGTGCCAGTAGTTACAGGGTCGGGGACACTGAAGCTTTCTTT
d_gene: TRBD2; abundance: few; v_gene: TRBV5-1; j_gene: TRBJ2-1; CDR3aa: CASSLALAVYNEQFF; CDR3nt: TGCGCCAGCAGCTTGGCCCTAGCGGTTTACAATGAGCAGTTCTTC
d_gene: TRBD1; abundance: -; v_gene: TRBV27; j_gene: TRBJ2-5; CDR3aa: CASLPTFQTGAETQYF; CDR3nt: TGTGCCAGCCTTCCTACTTTTCAGACAGGGGCAGAGACCCAGTACTTC
d_gene: -; abundance: -; v_gene: TRBV7-9; j_gene: TRBJ2-2; CDR3aa: CASSLQGGRVFNTGELFF; CDR3nt: TGTGCCAGCAGCCTCCAAGGGGGGAGGGTCTTCAACACCGGGGAGCTGTTTTTT
d_gene: -; abundance: -; v_gene: TRBV7-9; j_gene: TRBJ2-7; CDR3aa: CASSPRDLGEQYF; CDR3nt: TGTGCCAGCAGCCCACGGGACTTGGGGGAGCAGTACTTC
d_gene: TRBD1; abundance: once; v_gene: TRBV7-6; j_gene: TRBJ1-5; CDR3aa: CASPDRKGQPQHF; CDR3nt: TGTGCCAGCCCGGACAGGAAGGGACAGCCCCAGCATTTT
d_gene: TRBD1; abundance: -; v_gene: TRBV30; j_gene: TRBJ1-2; CDR3aa: CAWSYRDRGFYGYTF; CDR3nt: TGTGCCTGGAGTTACCGGGACAGGGGTTTCTATGGCTACACCTTC
d_gene: -; abundance: few; v_gene: TRBV30; j_gene: TRBJ2-7; CDR3aa: CAWSPGNRGYEQYF; CDR3nt: TGTGCCTGGAGTCCAGGGAACCGCGGCTACGAGCAGTACTTC
d_gene: -; abundance: -; v_gene: TRBV9; j_gene: TRBJ2-7; CDR3aa: CASSVAGDNYEQYF; CDR3nt: TGTGCCAGCAGCGTAGCGGGAGACAACTACGAGCAGTACTTC
d_gene: -; abundance: -; v_gene: TRBV7-6; j_gene: TRBJ1-3; CDR3aa: CASSPQGTHGNTIYF; CDR3nt: TGTGCCAGCAGCCCCCAGGGTACCCATGGAAACACCATATATTTT
d_gene: TRBD1; abundance: once; v_gene: TRBV27; j_gene: TRBJ1-2; CDR3aa: CASSWRATGGNGYTF; CDR3nt: TGTGCCAGCAGCTGGAGGGCGACAGGGGGCAATGGCTACACCTTC
d_gene: TRBD1; abundance: -; v_gene: TRBV18; j_gene: TRBJ1-1; CDR3aa: CASSANRGAMNTEAFF; CDR3nt: TGTGCCAGCTCAGCAAACAGGGGAGCAATGAACACTGAAGCTTTCTTT
d_gene: -; abundance: -; v_gene: TRBV11-2; j_gene: TRBJ2-5; CDR3aa: CASSLSAGLAETQYF; CDR3nt: TGTGCCAGCAGCTTATCGGCAGGGCTAGCGGAGACCCAGTACTTC
d_gene: TRBD1; abundance: -; v_gene: TRBV29-1; j_gene: TRBJ1-1; CDR3aa: CSVEGDSFKAFF; CDR3nt: TGCAGCGTTGAAGGGGACAGCTTTAAAGCTTTCTTT
d_gene: -; abundance: -; v_gene: TRBV6-4; j_gene: TRBJ1-6; CDR3aa: CASSDSGPPNSPLHF; CDR3nt: TGTGCCAGCAGTGATTCAGGGCCGCCGAATTCACCCCTCCACTTT
d_gene: -; abundance: -; v_gene: TRBV29-1; j_gene: TRBJ2-1; CDR3aa: CSVAPAGYNEQFF; CDR3nt: TGCAGCGTCGCGCCGGCAGGCTACAATGAGCAGTTCTTC
d_gene: TRBD2; abundance: -; v_gene: TRBV11-1; j_gene: TRBJ2-1; CDR3aa: CASSFSGSSYNEQFF; CDR3nt: TGTGCCAGCAGCTTTAGCGGGAGCTCCTACAATGAGCAGTTCTTC
d_gene: -; abundance: -; v_gene: TRBV5-4; j_gene: TRBJ2-1; CDR3aa: CATGARLSENEQFF; CDR3nt: TGTGCCACCGGCGCTCGACTCAGCGAAAATGAGCAGTTCTTC
d_gene: -; abundance: -; v_gene: TRBV18; j_gene: TRBJ1-1; CDR3aa: CASSSENTEAFF; CDR3nt: TGTGCCAGCTCATCAGAGAACACTGAAGCTTTCTTT
d_gene: -; abundance: -; v_gene: TRBV28; j_gene: TRBJ1-2; CDR3aa: CASSFGQYFNYGYTF; CDR3nt: TGTGCCAGCAGTTTTGGGCAGTACTTTAACTATGGCTACACCTTC
d_gene: -; abundance: -; v_gene: TRBV11-2; j_gene: TRBJ1-2; CDR3aa: CASSLGVGSRETF; CDR3nt: TGTGCCAGCAGCTTGGGAGTAGGGAGTAGAGAGACCTTC
d_gene: TRBD1; abundance: -; v_gene: TRBV5-4; j_gene: TRBJ2-5; CDR3aa: CASSSTGQGETQYF; CDR3nt: TGTGCCAGCAGCTCGACAGGGCAGGGGGAGACCCAGTACTTC
d_gene: -; abundance: -; v_gene: TRBV28; j_gene: TRBJ1-6; CDR3aa: CASGLTSKPGQVF; CDR3nt: TGTGCCAGCGGCTTAACCTCCAAGCCGGGACAAGTTTTT
d_gene: TRBD1; abundance: -; v_gene: TRBV5-1; j_gene: TRBJ1-6; CDR3aa: CASSLVPGQGAGNSPLHF; CDR3nt: TGCGCCAGCAGCTTGGTCCCGGGACAGGGGGCTGGTAATTCACCCCTCCACTTT
d_gene: -; abundance: -; v_gene: TRBV7-8; j_gene: TRBJ2-7; CDR3aa: CASIEFRGWDYEQYF; CDR3nt: TGTGCCAGCATCGAATTCAGGGGCTGGGACTACGAGCAGTACTTC
d_gene: -; abundance: -; v_gene: TRBV27; j_gene: TRBJ2-7; CDR3aa: CASSRRLDAAEQYF; CDR3nt: TGTGCCAGCAGTAGGCGTCTAGATGCGGCCGAGCAGTACTTC
d_gene: -; abundance: -; v_gene: TRBV21-1; j_gene: TRBJ2-1; CDR3aa: CARRLGRTSGGAEGNEQFF; CDR3nt: TGTGCCAGACGGCTAGGGAGGACTAGCGGGGGGGCCGAAGGGAATGAGCAGTTCTTC
d_gene: -; abundance: -; v_gene: TRBV7-9; j_gene: TRBJ2-3; CDR3aa: CASSFGGALYTDTQYF; CDR3nt: TGTGCCAGCAGCTTTGGGGGGGCCTTATACACAGATACGCAGTATTTT
d_gene: -; abundance: few; v_gene: TRBV4-2; j_gene: TRBJ1-3; CDR3aa: CASSQESAAGNTIYF; CDR3nt: TGTGCCAGCAGCCAAGAGTCGGCGGCTGGAAACACCATATATTTT
d_gene: -; abundance: -; v_gene: TRBV6-6; j_gene: TRBJ2-7; CDR3aa: CASTSNYEQYF; CDR3nt: TGTGCCAGCACAAGCAACTACGAGCAGTACTTC
d_gene: -; abundance: -; v_gene: TRBV7-3; j_gene: TRBJ2-7; CDR3aa: CASSLKAGYGYEQYF; CDR3nt: TGTGCCAGCAGCTTAAAGGCGGGGTACGGATACGAGCAGTACTTC
d_gene: TRBD2; abundance: -; v_gene: TRBV10-3; j_gene: TRBJ2-1; CDR3aa: CAISEYRGLAGLKEQFF; CDR3nt: TGTGCCATCAGTGAGTACAGGGGACTAGCGGGCCTCAAGGAGCAGTTCTTC
d_gene: -; abundance: -; v_gene: TRBV28; j_gene: TRBJ1-1; CDR3aa: CASSFRRPEAFF; CDR3nt: TGTGCCAGCAGTTTCCGCAGGCCTGAAGCTTTCTTT
d_gene: -; abundance: -; v_gene: TRBV28; j_gene: TRBJ1-1; CDR3aa: CASKAGMDTEAFF; CDR3nt: TGTGCCAGCAAAGCAGGGATGGACACTGAAGCTTTCTTT
d_gene: -; abundance: -; v_gene: TRBV28; j_gene: TRBJ1-4; CDR3aa: CASSPIQGGLFF; CDR3nt: TGTGCCAGCAGCCCAATTCAGGGAGGACTGTTTTTT